Reported below is one T cell receptor (beta chain). What it binds is unknown. This specimen comes from a study of cytomegalovirus exposure and HLA in healthy donors. The PCR made use of 60 Vbeta and 13 Jbeta primers. The assay was immunoSEQ multiplex PCR, and TCRdb's table has in-frame clones only and misses some. The data hold about 200,000 clones, with roughly 80% observed a single time. Study-wide results and caveats: A prior analysis recorded that most TCR beta V segments were productive about 87% or about 30% of the time. CMV serostatus was the only immune exposure information that was available. Later analysis found that TCR beta chains associated with HLA were more clonally expanded than other, equally common chains.

V was shortened by 6 bases and J by 3 bases, with 14 bases between the two germline ends. The CDR3 has 14 residues. Germline V CDR1 and CDR2: MDHEN, SYDVKM. The rearrangement joins TRBV28 to TRBJ1-1; D perhaps matches TRBD1 (5 bases). The sequence derives from a woman aged 30 to 39 in good health and CMV-seronegative. The sample taken for sequencing was PBMCs. Here the CDR3 DNA reads TGTGCCAGCAGCCCTCCTCAGACAGACACTGAAGCTTTCTTT. The encoded protein is CASSPPQTDTEAFF.